These 20 T cell receptor beta chains were sequenced from one sample in a study of beta chain features in type 1 diabetes. Findings and caveats of the study: Type 1 diabetes patients had TCRB CDR3s that were shorter (moderately but significantly so) in all four CD4+ subsets.

No cognate antigen is known for these TCRs. Expressed TCRB transcripts were sequenced because the isolated RNA had all been reverse transcribed beforehand. Profiling relied on immunoSEQ multiplex PCR, and the TCRdb table lists in-frame clones only, not all of them. The top ten hold about 0.011% of the sample, which has under 300,000 clones, roughly a quarter seen once. Source material: naive CD4+ T cells from blood. These receptors were taken from a woman aged 25 to 39 with type 1 diabetes.

V usage is TRBV15 and J usage is TRBJ2-6; TRBD1 aligns across 11 bases. Trimming at V came to 5 bases and at J to 1 base, leaving 13 bases not matched to a gene. There are 20 residues in the CDR3. CDR1 and CDR2 (germline): LNHNV, YYDKDF (reference sequence). The CDR3 reads CATSFRDRGFIGSGANVLTF. Here the CDR3 DNA reads TGTGCCACCAGCTTCCGGGACAGGGGGTTTATCGGGTCTGGGGCCAACGTCCTGACTTTC.

This clone has only a few counts. V and J are TRBV29-1 and TRBJ2-1, with 9 nucleotides matching TRBD2. Germline assignment: CDR1 SQVTM and CDR2 ANQGSEA. Trimming cost V 6 bases and J 4 bases; bases outside gene matches: 10. CDR3 length equals 15 residues. This CDR3 reads CSVDPSGEVYNEQFF. In DNA form, the CDR3 reads TGCAGCGTGGACCCTAGCGGGGAAGTTTACAATGAGCAGTTCTTC.

The sample holds a few counts of this clone. The V gene is TRBV25-1, the J gene TRBJ2-2, with a tentative D call TRBD2 (7 bases). CDR3 length equals 16 residues. The V end lost 4 bases, the J end lost 3 bases, and 15 bases lay between the germline ends. The V gene's germline CDR1 is MGHDK and CDR2 SYGVNS. The CDR3 here is CASSVLQGGDTGELFF. Here the CDR3 DNA reads TGTGCCAGCAGTGTCCTACAGGGAGGGGACACCGGGGAGCTGTTTTTT.

This chain joins TRBV12-5 and TRBJ2-7, with TRBD2 matching over 9 bases. The junction had 3 bases not matched to a gene; V was cut back by 5 bases and J by 1 base. Germline assignment: CDR1 LGHNT and CDR2 FRNRAP. The CDR3 runs to 14 residues. In nucleotides, the CDR3 is TGTGCTAGTGGTCTTAGCGGGAGTTCCTACGAGCAGTACTTC. Translation gives CASGLSGSSYEQYF. The whole variable domain, filled in from reference TRBV12-5 and TRBJ2-7, reads DARVTQTPRHKVTEMGQEVTMRCQPILGHNTVFWYRQTMMQGLELLAYFRNRAPLDDSGMPKDRFSAEMPDATLATLKIQPSEPRDSAVYFCASGLSGSSYEQYFGPGTRLTVT.

This clone was observed a handful of times. The chain recombines TRBV4-2 with TRBJ2-7; TRBD2 agrees at 11 bases. Germline CDR1 and CDR2: LGHNA and YNFKEQ. The CDR3 loop spans 15 amino acids. After removal of 0 bases from V and 5 bases from J, the junction contained 3 bases not matched to a gene. CDR3 DNA: TGTGCCAGCAGCCAAGAGACTAGCGGGATAAACGAGCAGTACTTC. It codes for CASSQETSGINEQYF.

This clone has just a few counts. The chain couples TRBV4-1 to TRBJ2-1; D may be TRBD2 (6 bases). There are 13 residues in the CDR3. V was cut by 1 base and J by 8 bases, with 9 bases left in between. Germline V gene sequence: CDR1 MGHRA, CDR2 YSYEKL. CDR3 region: CASSQVGGDEQFF. In DNA form, the CDR3 reads TGCGCCAGCAGCCAAGTCGGCGGGGATGAGCAGTTCTTC.

The chain joins TRBV15 to TRBJ2-7, with D unclear. Trimming removed 5 bases from V and 2 bases from J, with 19 bases in between. Germline CDR1 and CDR2: LNHNV and YYDKDF (reference sequence). The CDR3 runs to 16 residues. CDR3 nucleotides: TGTGCCACCAGCCCCGATACGGCCAGGTCACCCTACGAGCAGTACTTC. Its protein is CATSPDTARSPYEQYF.

The chain uses TRBV27 and TRBJ2-7; 7 bases align to TRBD1. The V gene's germline CDR1 is MNHEY and CDR2 SMNVEV (reference sequence). V lost 5 bases, J lost 2 bases, and 6 bases stayed unmatched. CDR3 length: 14 residues. CDR3 in DNA: TGTGCCAGCAGTGGGGGACAGAAAACCTACGAGCAGTACTTC. The encoded protein is CASSGGQKTYEQYF.

DNA of the CDR3: TGCGCCAGCAGGGAGACTAGCGGGAGCACAGATACGCAGTATTTT. Translating it yields CASRETSGSTDTQYF. J is TRBJ2-3 and V is TRBV5-1, with 10 nucleotides matching TRBD2. The ends lost 5 bases at V and 0 bases at J; junction bases unmatched: 3. CDR3 length: 15 residues. Germline CDR1 is SGHRS and CDR2 is YFSETQ.

In its sample, this clone was seen a few times. V and J are TRBV28 and TRBJ2-4; 11 nucleotides line up with TRBD1. This CDR3 has 14 amino acids. V lost 4 bases and J lost 6; bases outside the gene matches: 2. In germline, CDR1 is MDHEN, CDR2 SYDVKM. The CDR3 loop is CASSSGTGGNIQYF. CDR3 nucleotide sequence: TGTGCCAGCAGTTCCGGGACAGGGGGAAACATTCAGTACTTC.

This clone has just one count. The chain joins TRBV11-3 to TRBJ1-1, with no clear D. V dropped 5 bases and J dropped 4 bases, with 17 bases sitting between them. Germline values: CDR1 SGHNT, CDR2 YENEEA. The CDR3 runs to 15 residues. CDR3 DNA: TGTGCCAGCAGCCCAAATTACAACCCGGGCACTGAAGCTTTCTTT. Encoded protein: CASSPNYNPGTEAFF.

This chain connects TRBV28 to TRBJ2-3; 8 bases align to TRBD2. J lost 8 bases, V lost 6 bases, and 10 bases had no gene match. The CDR3 is made up of 14 amino acids. CDR1 MDHEN and CDR2 SYDVKM come from the germline V gene. The CDR3 protein is CASSPGGGRSTQYF. The CDR3 bases are TGTGCCAGCAGCCCCGGCGGGGGGAGGAGTACGCAGTATTTT.

This clone was picked up a small number of times. The chain carries TRBV27 and TRBJ2-3, with a weak D call TRBD2 (6 bases). Trimming cost V 7 bases and J 14 bases, with 22 bases left between them. This CDR3 is built from 13 residues. The germline CDR1 and CDR2 sequences are MNHEY and SMNVEV (reference sequence). The CDR3 sequence is CASNGLARKESYF. The CDR3 nucleotides read TGTGCCAGCAACGGGCTAGCGCGGAAGGAGTCGTATTTT.

The chain combines TRBV29-1 with TRBJ2-5; D is unclear. The CDR3 is 13 amino acids. Trimming pared 2 bases from V and 1 base from J, leaving 8 bases between. In germline, CDR1 is SQVTM, CDR2 ANQGSEA. The CDR3 DNA is TGCAGCGTTGAATCTGGGCTCCAAGAGACCCAGTACTTC. Translation: CSVESGLQETQYF.

This chain connects TRBV14 to TRBJ2-2; TRBD2 matches at 8 bases. The CDR3 consists of 16 residues. Unmatched junction bases numbered 7, after V lost 1 base and J lost 6 bases. In germline, CDR1 is SGHDN, CDR2 FVKESK. CDR3 sequence: CASSQAPAGVPGELFF. The CDR3 nucleotides are TGTGCCAGCAGCCAAGCGCCAGCGGGAGTTCCCGGGGAGCTGTTTTTT.

This chain joins TRBV29-1 and TRBJ1-1; D remains ambiguous. Germline loops: CDR1 SQVTM, CDR2 ANQGSEA. V was shortened by 7 bases and J by 5 bases, with 14 bases between the two germline ends. CDR3 length: 12 residues. In nucleotides, the CDR3 is TGCAGCGCACGGAAGACTTCGACTGAAGCTTTCTTT. It is translated as CSARKTSTEAFF.

The rearrangement links TRBV7-2 to TRBJ2-7; 8 bases are shared with TRBD1. The CDR3 sequence is 16 residues long. The V gene's germline CDR1 is SGHTA and CDR2 FQGNSA. The trim removed 1 base at V and 5 bases at J, leaving 10 bases unmatched. The CDR3 reads CASSLVGTGLLDEQYF. For the CDR3, the DNA is TGTGCCAGCAGCTTAGTCGGGACAGGCCTTTTAGACGAGCAGTACTTC.

The J gene is TRBJ2-4, the V gene TRBV5-1; weak D call: TRBD2 (5 bases). V lost 0 bases and J 8 bases, leaving 12 bases between the germline ends. Germline V CDR1 and CDR2: SGHRS, YFSETQ. The CDR3 spans 14 residues. Written as DNA, the CDR3 is TGCGCCAGCAGCTTGGGGGAGAGTCGATACATTCAGTACTTC. Encoded protein: CASSLGESRYIQYF.

The chain carries TRBV19 and TRBJ2-7; the match to TRBD1 covers 7 bases. The CDR3 is made up of 16 amino acids. V lost 8 bases, J lost 5 bases, and 18 bases stayed unmatched. In germline, CDR1 is LNHDA, CDR2 SQIVND (reference sequence). The CDR3 DNA is TGTGCCAGTCGAGAGGTTCACAGGGGAAAAAGGAACGAGCAGTACTTC. This sequence encodes CASREVHRGKRNEQYF.

The chain recombines TRBV27 with TRBJ2-7; 8 positions agree with TRBD2. Germline trimming cut 4 bases from V and 5 bases from J; bases unmatched to any gene: 7. This CDR3 contains 14 residues. Per the germline V gene, CDR1 is MNHEY and CDR2 is SMNVEV (reference sequence). The CDR3 sequence: CASSSPGGRNEQYF. The CDR3 coding sequence is TGTGCCAGCAGTTCGCCGGGGGGGAGGAACGAGCAGTACTTC.